This T cell receptor (beta chain) was documented in a study of T cells expressing NK-cell markers. About the study: Just one sequenced donor of eight was HCMV-seronegative, while seven were seropositive.

The CDR3 totals 18 residues. CDR1 and CDR2 (germline): MNHEY, SMNVEV (reference sequence). TCRdb reanalyzed the 5' RACE reads and collapses them to one entry per CDR3 protein, without DNA. The sample's table shows a few hundred thousand distinct CDR3 sequences. Comments on this clonotype: Its antigen is not known.

Study-wide results and limits: For several donors, the dominant NKG2C+ clonotypes made up about 1.0-8% of their CD8+ T cells.

The J gene is TRBJ2-6, the V gene TRBV27; TCRdb calls TRBD2, which cannot be checked without DNA. Material for sequencing was blood T cells: a sorted CD56 or NKG2C T cell subset, CD4+ or CD8+ T cells, or bulk PBMC T cells (not recorded which). This TCR was sampled from a man aged 18-70 years in good health. CDR3: CASTPVGASGGGANVLTF.